The source of this TCR beta chain is a study of siplizumab effects on memory and regulatory T cells. The CDR3 contains 11 residues. Per germline, CDR1 DFQATT and CDR2 SNEGSKA (reference sequence). V dropped 5 bases and J dropped 8 bases, with 12 bases sitting between them. Measured with immunoSEQ multiplex PCR; TCRdb has only the in-frame clones, and not every one. The table has over 100,000 clones, about 90% seen once; the top ten hold under 0.75%. Material: Tregs sorted from blood. The sequence was collected from a human donor in good health. J is TRBJ1-1 and V is TRBV20-1; D is undetermined. CDR3 sequence reads: CSADRETEAFF. The CDR3 nucleotides read TGCAGTGCTGATCGGGAGACCGAAGCTTTCTTT.